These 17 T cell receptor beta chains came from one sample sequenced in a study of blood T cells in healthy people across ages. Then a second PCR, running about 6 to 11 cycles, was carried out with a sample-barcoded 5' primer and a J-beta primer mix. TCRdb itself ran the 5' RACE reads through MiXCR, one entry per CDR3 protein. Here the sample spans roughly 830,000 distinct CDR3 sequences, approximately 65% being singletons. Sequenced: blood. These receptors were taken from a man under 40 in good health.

The CDR3 here is CASSLRGSPLHF. The CDR3 region has the DNA TGTGCCAGCAGTTTAAGGGGTTCACCCCTCCACTTT. This rearrangement joins TRBV27 to TRBJ1-6; D perhaps matches TRBD1 (5 bases). V was trimmed by 2 bases and J by 9 bases, leaving 5 bases between them. CDR3 length equals 12 residues. Germline V gene data show CDR1 as MNHEY and CDR2 as SMNVEV (reference sequence).

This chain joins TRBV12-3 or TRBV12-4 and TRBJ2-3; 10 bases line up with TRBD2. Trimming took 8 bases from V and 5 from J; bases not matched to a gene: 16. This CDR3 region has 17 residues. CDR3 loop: CASGVLGLAGVRDTQYF. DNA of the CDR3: TGTGCCAGCGGTGTTTTGGGTCTAGCGGGGGTTAGAGATACGCAGTATTTT.

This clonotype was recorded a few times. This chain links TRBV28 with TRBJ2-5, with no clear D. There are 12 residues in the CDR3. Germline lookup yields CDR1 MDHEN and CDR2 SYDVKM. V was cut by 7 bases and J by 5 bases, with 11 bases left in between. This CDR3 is CASKTTVETQYF. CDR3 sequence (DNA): TGTGCCAGCAAGACAACGGTGGAGACCCAGTACTTC. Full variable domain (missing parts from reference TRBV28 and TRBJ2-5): DVKVTQSSRYLVKRTGEKVFLECVQDMDHENMFWYRQDPGLGLRLIYFSYDVKMKEKGDIPEGYSVSREKKERFSLILESASTNQTSMYLCASKTTVETQYFGPGTRLLVL.

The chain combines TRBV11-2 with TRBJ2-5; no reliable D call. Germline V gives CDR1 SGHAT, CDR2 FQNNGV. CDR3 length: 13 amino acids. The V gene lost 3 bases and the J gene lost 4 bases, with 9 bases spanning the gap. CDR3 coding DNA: TGTGCCAGCAGCTTTACGTTAGGAGAGACCCAGTACTTC. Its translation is CASSFTLGETQYF.

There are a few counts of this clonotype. CDR3 sequence (DNA): TGTGCCAGCAGCCCCACGCGGGGGAATGAGCAGTTCTTC. Translation gives CASSPTRGNEQFF. The rearrangement joins TRBV7-7 to TRBJ2-1; 7 bases line up with TRBD2. The germline gives CDR1 SSHAT, CDR2 FNYEAQ (reference sequence). V dropped 5 bases and J dropped 7; count of bases not matched to a gene: 5. There are 13 residues in the CDR3.

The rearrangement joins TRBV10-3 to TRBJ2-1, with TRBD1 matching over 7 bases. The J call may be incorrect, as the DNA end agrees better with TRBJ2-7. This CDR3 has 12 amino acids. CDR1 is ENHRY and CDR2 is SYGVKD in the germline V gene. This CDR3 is CAVGTAPYEQYF. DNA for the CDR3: TGTGCCGTCGGGACAGCACCCTACGAGCAGTACTTC.

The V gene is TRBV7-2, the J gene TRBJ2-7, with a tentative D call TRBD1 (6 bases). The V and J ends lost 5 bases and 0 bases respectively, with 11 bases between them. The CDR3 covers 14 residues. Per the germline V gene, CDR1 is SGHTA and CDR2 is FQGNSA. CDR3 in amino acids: CASSPDRSSYEQYF. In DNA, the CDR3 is TGTGCCAGCAGCCCCGACAGGAGCTCCTACGAGCAGTACTTC.

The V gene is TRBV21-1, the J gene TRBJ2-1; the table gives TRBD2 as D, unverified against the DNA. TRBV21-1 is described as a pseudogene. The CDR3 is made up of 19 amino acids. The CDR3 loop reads CASSNPLAGGTHPHNEQFF. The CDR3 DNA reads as TGTGCCAGCAGCAATCCCCTAGCGGGGGGAACTCATCCCCACAATGAGCAGTTCTTC.

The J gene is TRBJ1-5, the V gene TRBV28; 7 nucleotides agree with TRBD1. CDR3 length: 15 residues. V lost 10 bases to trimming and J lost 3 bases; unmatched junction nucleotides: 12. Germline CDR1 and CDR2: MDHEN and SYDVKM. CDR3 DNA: TGTGCCATATCTTTGGGACAGATCTTCAATCAGCCCCAGCATTTT. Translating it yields CAISLGQIFNQPQHF.

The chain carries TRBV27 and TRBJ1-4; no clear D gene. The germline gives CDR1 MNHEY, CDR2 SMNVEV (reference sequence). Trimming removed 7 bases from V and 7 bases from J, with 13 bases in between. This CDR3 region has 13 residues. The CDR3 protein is CASTRRVSEKLFF. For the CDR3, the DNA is TGTGCCAGCACCCGGAGGGTCAGTGAAAAACTGTTTTTT.

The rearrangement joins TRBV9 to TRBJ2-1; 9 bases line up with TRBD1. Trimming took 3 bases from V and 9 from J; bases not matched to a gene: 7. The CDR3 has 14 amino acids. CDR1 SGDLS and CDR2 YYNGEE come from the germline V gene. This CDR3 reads CASSGRDREGEQFF. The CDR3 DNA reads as TGTGCCAGCAGCGGACGGGACAGGGAGGGTGAGCAGTTCTTC.

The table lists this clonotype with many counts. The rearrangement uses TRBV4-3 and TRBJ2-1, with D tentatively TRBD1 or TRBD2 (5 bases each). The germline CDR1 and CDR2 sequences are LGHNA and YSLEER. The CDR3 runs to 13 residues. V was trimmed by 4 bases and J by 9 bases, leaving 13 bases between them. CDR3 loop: CASSPRTGREQFF. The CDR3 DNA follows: TGCGCCAGCAGCCCCCGAACGGGACGTGAGCAGTTCTTC.

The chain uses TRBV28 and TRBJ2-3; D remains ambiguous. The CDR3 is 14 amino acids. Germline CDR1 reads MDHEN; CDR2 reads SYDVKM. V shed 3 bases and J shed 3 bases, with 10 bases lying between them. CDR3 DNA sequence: TGTGCCAGCAGTTTGGTACAGAGAACAGATACGCAGTATTTT. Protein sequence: CASSLVQRTDTQYF.

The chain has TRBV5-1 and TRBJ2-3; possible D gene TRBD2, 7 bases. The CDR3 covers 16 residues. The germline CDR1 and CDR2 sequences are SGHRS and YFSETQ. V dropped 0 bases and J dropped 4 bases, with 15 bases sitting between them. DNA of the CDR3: TGCGCCAGCAGCTTGGGACTAGGGGGAGGGTCAGATACGCAGTATTTT. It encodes CASSLGLGGGSDTQYF.

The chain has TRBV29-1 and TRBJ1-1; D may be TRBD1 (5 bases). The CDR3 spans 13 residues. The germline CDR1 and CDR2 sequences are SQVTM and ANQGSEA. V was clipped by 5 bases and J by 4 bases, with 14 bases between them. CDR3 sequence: CSVPGPQRTEAFF. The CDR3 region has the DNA TGCAGCGTTCCGGGACCCCAGCGCACTGAAGCTTTCTTT.

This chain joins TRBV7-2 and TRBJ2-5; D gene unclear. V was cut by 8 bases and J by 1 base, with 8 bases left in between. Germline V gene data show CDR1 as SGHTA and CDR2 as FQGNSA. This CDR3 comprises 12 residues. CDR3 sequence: CASGRSQETQYF. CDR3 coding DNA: TGTGCCAGCGGACGAAGCCAAGAGACCCAGTACTTC.

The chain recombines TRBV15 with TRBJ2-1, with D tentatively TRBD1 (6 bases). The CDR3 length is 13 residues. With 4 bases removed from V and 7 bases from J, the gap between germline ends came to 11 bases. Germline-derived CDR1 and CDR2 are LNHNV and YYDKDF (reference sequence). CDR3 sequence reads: CATSILQGNEQFF. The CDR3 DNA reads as TGTGCCACCAGCATCTTACAGGGTAATGAGCAGTTCTTC.